A single sample is the source of the 26 T cell receptor beta chains below, sequenced in a study of blood T cells in healthy people across ages. Sample-barcoded 5' priming and a J-beta primer mix drove a second PCR of roughly 7 to 11 cycles. TCRdb re-derived calls from the 5' RACE reads in MiXCR, one entry per CDR3 protein. The data show hundreds of thousands of distinct CDR3 sequences, roughly 45% seen once. Sequences were obtained from blood. The origin of the receptors is a woman aged 60 to 75 in good health.

This clonotype was recorded once. The V and J genes are TRBV6-2 or TRBV6-3 and TRBJ1-5; D not resolved. The CDR3 totals 18 residues. V lost 5 bases and J 1 base, leaving 21 bases between the germline ends. Looked up from germline, CDR1 is MNHEY and CDR2 is SVGEGT. CDR3 nucleotides: TGTGCCAGCAGTCTGGACTCTTCCTACGGTGCCAGCAATCAGCCCCAGCATTTT. Translated: CASSLDSSYGASNQPQHF.

This clonotype appeared a few times. This chain connects TRBV5-1 to TRBJ1-1, with D tentatively TRBD1 (6 bases). The CDR3 loop spans 15 amino acids. Trimming left V 7 bases short and J 0 bases short, with 16 bases between. The germline V gene has CDR1 SGHRS and CDR2 YFSETQ. CDR3 DNA: TGCGCCAGCCGGACAGCTTCCTTCATGAACACTGAAGCTTTCTTT. It codes for CASRTASFMNTEAFF.

The rearrangement joins TRBV12-3 or TRBV12-4 to TRBJ2-6; TRBD1 aligns across 7 bases. J gave up 2 bases and V 2 bases, and 6 bases lay outside the gene matches. This CDR3 region has 17 residues. The CDR3 DNA follows: TGTGCCAGCAGTTTAACGGCAGGGGGAACTGGGGCCAACGTCCTGACTTTC. Encoded protein: CASSLTAGGTGANVLTF.

V gene TRBV11-2 combines with J gene TRBJ2-7; TRBD1 or TRBD2 may be the D gene (5 bases each). Trimming removed 3 bases from V and 3 bases from J, with 21 bases in between. Germline V CDR1 and CDR2: SGHAT, FQNNGV. The CDR3 covers 17 residues. The CDR3, as DNA: TGTGCCAGCAGCTTCGCGAGGGGACCAGGACTTTACTACGAGCAGTACTTC. This sequence encodes CASSFARGPGLYYEQYF.

In regard to this clonotype: One junction end does not reproduce the germline sequence, and a read error may be involved. CDR3 protein: CAGSPTGGEGLETQYF. The CDR3, as DNA: TGTGCCGGCAGTCCCACAGGGGGCGAAGGGCTGGAGACCCAGTACTTC. This chain connects TRBV6-2 or TRBV6-3 to TRBJ2-5, with 9 bases matching TRBD1. Germline CDR1 is MNHEY and CDR2 is SVGEGT. This CDR3 spans 16 amino acids.

V is TRBV20-1 and J is TRBJ2-7; 10 positions agree with TRBD2. Unmatched junction bases numbered 10, after V lost 4 bases and J lost 4 bases. Germline V gene sequence: CDR1 DFQATT, CDR2 SNEGSKA (reference sequence). The length of the CDR3 is 15 residues. The DNA for the CDR3 is TGCAGTGCTACCGGCCCAGCGGGAGGGCCTTACGAGCAGTACTTC. It yields the protein CSATGPAGGPYEQYF.

This clonotype was recorded a few times. The V gene is TRBV20-1, the J gene TRBJ1-2, with a tentative D call TRBD1 (5 bases). This CDR3 is built from 16 residues. Germline loops: CDR1 DFQATT, CDR2 SNEGSKA (reference sequence). V lost 2 bases, J lost 7 bases, and 23 bases lay in between. The CDR3 region has the DNA TGCAGTGCTAGACCCCGGGGTGACCCGAGAGGGACTGGCTACACCTTC. It encodes CSARPRGDPRGTGYTF.

The J gene is TRBJ2-7, the V gene TRBV5-6; TRBD2 matches at 8 bases. TRBJ2-5 explains the end of the DNA better; the J call may be wrong. Germline CDR1 and CDR2: SGHDT and YYEEEE. CDR3 length: 13 amino acids. The CDR3 region is CASTPREGRTQYF. Written as DNA, the CDR3 is TGTGCCAGCACCCCCCGGGAGGGGAGGACCCAGTACTTC.

The chain couples TRBV29-1 to TRBJ1-1, with D perhaps matching TRBD1 (5 bases). Germline CDR1 and CDR2: SQVTM and ANQGSEA. CDR3 size: 13 residues. The ends were cut back, 4 bases at V and 3 bases at J, with 12 bases in the middle. CDR3 protein: CSVGKGDDTEAFF. CDR3 in DNA: TGCAGCGTTGGGAAAGGGGACGACACTGAAGCTTTCTTT.

The chain is built from TRBV30 and TRBJ1-6; D gene unclear. The germline V gene encodes CDR1 GTSNPN and CDR2 SVGIG (reference sequence). CDR3 length: 13 residues. V lost 5 bases, J lost 2 bases, and 7 bases lay in between. The CDR3 reads CAWAGPYNSPLHF. In DNA form, the CDR3 reads TGTGCCTGGGCCGGGCCCTATAATTCACCCCTCCACTTT.

This chain uses TRBV3-1 with TRBJ2-7; D is unresolved. The CDR3 has 12 residues. V lost 0 bases and J lost 5, with 5 bases in between. CDR1 is LGHDT, CDR2 YNNKEL, per germline (reference sequence). CDR3 amino acids: CASSQDIHEQYF. The CDR3 nucleotides read TGTGCCAGCAGCCAAGATATCCACGAGCAGTACTTC.

This clonotype was recorded at least ten times. V usage is TRBV11-3 and J usage is TRBJ2-7, with 7 bases fitting TRBD1. Germline CDR1 and CDR2: SGHNT and YENEEA. This CDR3 contains 13 residues. V was clipped by 5 bases and J by 3 bases; unmatched bases: 4. The CDR3: CASSLGQNYEQYF. DNA for the CDR3: TGTGCCAGCAGCCTGGGACAGAACTACGAGCAGTACTTC.

The rearrangement joins TRBV7-2 to TRBJ2-7; 10 bases align to TRBD1. V lost 6 bases and J lost 3; bases outside the gene matches: 2. The CDR3 totals 13 residues. Germline assignment: CDR1 SGHTA and CDR2 FQGNSA. The CDR3 nucleotides read TGTGCCAGCAGGACAGGGGGCGGCTACGAGCAGTACTTC. Amino acids: CASRTGGGYEQYF. The full variable domain, in which reference TRBV7-2 and TRBJ2-7 provide the parts outside the CDR3, is GAGVSQSPSNKVTEKGKDVELRCDPISGHTALYWYRQSLGQGLEFLIYFQGNSAPDKSGLPSDRFSAERTGGSVSTLTIQRTQQEDSAVYLCASRTGGGYEQYFGPGTRLTVT.

The chain recombines TRBV3-1 with TRBJ2-3; D perhaps matches TRBD2 (6 bases). The germline V gene encodes CDR1 LGHDT and CDR2 YNNKEL (reference sequence). Deletions cut 4 bases from V and 7 bases from J, with 12 bases between. This CDR3 has 13 residues. For the CDR3, the DNA is TGTGCCAGCAGCCCCCCCGGGGGAAATACGCAGTATTTT. Translation gives CASSPPGGNTQYF.

This clonotype was found a few times. This chain joins TRBV5-1 and TRBJ2-5, with 8 bases fitting TRBD1. The CDR3 loop spans 15 amino acids. Germline values: CDR1 SGHRS, CDR2 YFSETQ. The J segment lost 5 bases and the V segment lost 4 bases, leaving 10 bases of the junction unmatched. The CDR3 region has the DNA TGCGCCAGCAGCCTACAGGACAGGGCGGTGGAGACCCAGTACTTC. This gives the protein CASSLQDRAVETQYF.

This sequence joins TRBV29-1 and TRBJ1-6; a weak D match, TRBD1 (5 bases). Germline assignment: CDR1 SQVTM and CDR2 ANQGSEA. V was cut by 3 bases and J by 8 bases, with 17 bases left in between. The CDR3 contains 15 residues. Here the CDR3 DNA reads TGCAGCGTTGAGAGTTGTAGGGGAATCGATTCACCCCTCCACTTT. Protein product: CSVESCRGIDSPLHF. The full variable domain, with the rest looked up from reference TRBV29-1 and TRBJ1-6, is SAVISQKPSRDICQRGTSLTIQCQVDSQVTMMFWYRQQPGQSLTLIATANQGSEATYESGFVIDKFPISRPNLTFSTLTVSNMSPEDSSIYLCSVESCRGIDSPLHFGNGTRLTVT.

V gene TRBV28 combines with J gene TRBJ2-2, with D perhaps matching TRBD1 (5 bases). Germline V lookup: CDR1 MDHEN, CDR2 SYDVKM. The CDR3 loop spans 14 amino acids. Trimming removed 0 bases at V and 6 bases at J, with 8 bases between. In nucleotides, the CDR3 is TGTGCCAGCAGTTTATGGCAGGGCGCCGGGGAGCTGTTTTTT. It is translated as CASSLWQGAGELFF.

The chain uses TRBV18 and TRBJ2-4, with D tentatively TRBD1 (5 bases). The V gene's germline CDR1 is KGHSH and CDR2 LQKENI. The CDR3 extends over 14 amino acids. Trimming took off 3 bases at V and 7 bases at J, with 13 bases between the two ends. DNA for the CDR3: TGTGCCAGCTCACCGGCCGACAGTGGGAACATTCAGTACTTC. Its protein is CASSPADSGNIQYF.

Ten or more counts support this clonotype. This chain links TRBV7-2 with TRBJ2-3; 8 positions agree with TRBD2. V was pared by 5 bases and J by 4 bases, with 8 bases of the junction left unmatched. CDR3 length equals 15 residues. The V gene's germline CDR1 is SGHTA and CDR2 FQGNSA. CDR3 DNA: TGTGCCAGCAGCCAGAGCGGGAGTAACCCAGATACGCAGTATTTT. It yields the protein CASSQSGSNPDTQYF.

Many counts were recorded for this clonotype. V is TRBV11-2 and J is TRBJ2-5; D not certain. V was trimmed by 1 base and J by 2 bases, leaving 8 bases between them. This CDR3 contains 14 residues. Germline V CDR1 and CDR2: SGHAT, FQNNGV. The chain's CDR3 is CASSLGTVQETQYF. CDR3 sequence (DNA): TGTGCCAGCAGCTTAGGGACGGTTCAAGAGACCCAGTACTTC.

The V call is TRBV4-2, the J call TRBJ2-5, with 10 bases aligning to TRBD2. This CDR3 has 16 amino acids. Germline CDR1 is LGHNA and CDR2 is YNFKEQ. Trimming took 2 bases from V and 4 from J; bases not matched to a gene: 7. The DNA of the CDR3 is TGTGCCAGCAGCCAACAGCTAGCGGGAGCAGGAGAGACCCAGTACTTC. Residues: CASSQQLAGAGETQYF.

The chain carries TRBV7-3 and TRBJ2-3; D is perhaps TRBD2 (6 bases). CDR1 is SGHTA, CDR2 FQGTGA, per germline. V lost 5 bases and J lost 5, with 11 bases in between. CDR3 length: 13 residues. CDR3 region: CASSRGTRDTQYF. The CDR3 nucleotides read TGTGCCAGCAGCAGAGGGACTCGAGATACGCAGTATTTT.

J is TRBJ2-1 and V is TRBV6-2 or TRBV6-3; a possible D gene is TRBD2 (6 bases). The CDR3 spans 14 residues. V was pared by 6 bases and J by 7 bases, with 16 bases between. The V gene's germline CDR1 is MNHEY and CDR2 SVGEGT. CDR3 protein: CASSRLDVGNEQFF. CDR3 sequence (DNA): TGTGCCAGCAGCCGACTAGACGTTGGAAATGAGCAGTTCTTC.

This clonotype was seen a few times. DNA for the CDR3: TGTGCCAGCCGAGTTCTAGCGTCCTCCTACAATGAGCAGTTCTTC. Protein: CASRVLASSYNEQFF. The chain links TRBV2 to TRBJ2-1, with D possibly TRBD2 on 6 matching bases. Trimming stripped 8 bases from V and 0 bases from J, with 14 bases between. Germline V CDR1 and CDR2: SNHLY, FYNNEI. The CDR3 sequence is 15 residues long.

This chain connects TRBV29-1 to TRBJ2-7; 7 nucleotides line up with TRBD1. This CDR3 region has 13 residues. V was clipped by 6 bases and J by 1 base; unmatched bases: 6. Germline V gives CDR1 SQVTM, CDR2 ANQGSEA. The CDR3 DNA reads TGCAGCGTGGTAGGACAGGATTCCTACGAGCAGTACTTC. Encoded protein: CSVVGQDSYEQYF.

The chain recombines TRBV9 with TRBJ1-5; D gene uncertain. The V and J ends lost 3 bases and 3 bases respectively, with 16 bases between them. CDR1 is SGDLS and CDR2 is YYNGEE in the germline V gene. The CDR3 consists of 16 residues. The CDR3 reads CASSDEQRIYNQPQHF. The CDR3 DNA follows: TGTGCCAGCAGCGACGAACAGAGGATTTACAATCAGCCCCAGCATTTT. Combining the CDR3 with reference TRBV9 and TRBJ1-5 gives the whole variable domain DSGVTQTPKHLITATGQRVTLRCSPRSGDLSVYWYQQSLDQGLQFLIQYYNGEERAKGNILERFSAQQFPDLHSELNLSSLELGDSALYFCASSDEQRIYNQPQHFGDGTRLSIL.